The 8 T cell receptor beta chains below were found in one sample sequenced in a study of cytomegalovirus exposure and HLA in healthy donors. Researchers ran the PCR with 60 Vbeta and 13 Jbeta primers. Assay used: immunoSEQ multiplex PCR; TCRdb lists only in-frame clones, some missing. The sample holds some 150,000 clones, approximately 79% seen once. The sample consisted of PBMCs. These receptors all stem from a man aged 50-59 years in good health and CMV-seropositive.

The DNA for the CDR3 is TGTGCCAGCAGTTCTCAGGCGAACACTGAAGCTTTCTTT. It specifies CASSSQANTEAFF. V is TRBV6-1 and J is TRBJ1-1; D ambiguous. V lost 5 bases to trimming and J lost 1 base, with 8 bases between them. From germline, CDR1 is MNHNS and CDR2 SASEGT. This CDR3 has 13 residues.

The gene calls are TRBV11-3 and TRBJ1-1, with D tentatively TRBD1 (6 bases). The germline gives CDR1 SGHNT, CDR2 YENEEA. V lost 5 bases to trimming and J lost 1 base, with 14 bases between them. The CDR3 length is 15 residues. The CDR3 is CASSPQGTSNTEAFF. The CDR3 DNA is TGTGCCAGCAGCCCACAGGGAACGTCGAACACTGAAGCTTTCTTT.

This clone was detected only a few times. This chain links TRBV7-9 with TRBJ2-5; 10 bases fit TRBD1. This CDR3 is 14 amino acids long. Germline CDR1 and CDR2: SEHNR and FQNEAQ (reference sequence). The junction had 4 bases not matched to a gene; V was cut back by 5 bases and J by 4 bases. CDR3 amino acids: CASSNRDRGETQYF. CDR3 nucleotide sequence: TGTGCCAGCAGCAACCGGGACAGGGGAGAGACCCAGTACTTC.

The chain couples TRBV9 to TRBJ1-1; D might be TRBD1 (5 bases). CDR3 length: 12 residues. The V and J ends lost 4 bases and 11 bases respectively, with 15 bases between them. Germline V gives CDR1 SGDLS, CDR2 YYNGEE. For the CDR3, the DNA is TGTGCCAGCAGCCTCCTAGGTGGGGCGGCTTTCTTT. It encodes CASSLLGGAAFF.

The CDR3 sequence: CASSSGRERGETQYF. DNA of the CDR3: TGTGCCAGCAGCTCGGGGCGGGAGAGGGGAGAGACCCAGTACTTC. The rearrangement joins TRBV7-3 to TRBJ2-5, with TRBD2 matching over 7 bases. The length of the CDR3 is 15 residues. From germline, CDR1 is SGHTA and CDR2 FQGTGA. J gave up 4 bases and V 4 bases, and 9 bases lay outside the gene matches.

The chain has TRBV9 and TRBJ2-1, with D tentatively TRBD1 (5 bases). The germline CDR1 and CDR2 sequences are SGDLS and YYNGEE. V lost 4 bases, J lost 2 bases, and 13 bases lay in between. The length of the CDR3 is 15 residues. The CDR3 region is CASSPLGQTYNEQFF. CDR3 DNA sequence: TGTGCCAGCAGCCCCCTGGGGCAGACCTACAATGAGCAGTTCTTC.

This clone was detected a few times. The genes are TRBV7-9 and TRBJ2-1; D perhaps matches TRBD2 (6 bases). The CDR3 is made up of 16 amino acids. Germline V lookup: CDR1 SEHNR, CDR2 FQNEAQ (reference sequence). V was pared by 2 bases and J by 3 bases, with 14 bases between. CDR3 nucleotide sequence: TGTGCCAGCAGCTTAAGGGGACTTGAATACTACAATGAGCAGTTCTTC. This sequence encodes CASSLRGLEYYNEQFF. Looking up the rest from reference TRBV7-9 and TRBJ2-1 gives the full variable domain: DTGVSQNPRHKITKRGQNVTFRCDPISEHNRLYWYRQTLGQGPEFLTYFQNEAQLEKSRLLSDRFSAERPKGSFSTLEIQRTEQGDSAMYLCASSLRGLEYYNEQFFGPGTRLTVL.

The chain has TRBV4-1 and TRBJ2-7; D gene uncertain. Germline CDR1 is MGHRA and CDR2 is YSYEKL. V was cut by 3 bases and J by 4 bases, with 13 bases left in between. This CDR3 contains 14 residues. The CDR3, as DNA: TGCGCCAGCAGCCAGGGCTTTACCCAGTACGAGCAGTACTTC. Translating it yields CASSQGFTQYEQYF.